This TCR beta chain was sequenced in a study of blood T cell repertoires in COVID-19. As for the study in general: Both acute and convalescent COVID-19 samples were obtained from the United States, Italy and Spain.

Germline CDR1 and CDR2: SGHKS and YYEKEE (reference sequence). The length of the CDR3 is 14 residues. Trimming took off 4 bases at V and 6 bases at J, with 14 bases between the two ends. In the authors' methods: Amplified reference gene primers provided the basis for estimating nucleated cell counts. Method: immunoSEQ multiplex PCR; TCRdb's copy keeps in-frame clones and lacks some. Clone size and V and J calls were adopted from that table, with D and trimming inferred from the DNA. In the table there are around 54,000 clones, about nine tenths of which are singletons. This chain connects TRBV5-5 to TRBJ2-1; D is perhaps TRBD2 (6 bases). The TCR sequence derives from a woman between 40 and 50 years old with active COVID-19. The sequencing input was peripheral blood. The CDR3 region is CASSPGLASNEQFF. CDR3 nucleotides: TGTGCCAGCAGCCCGGGACTGGCCTCCAATGAGCAGTTCTTC.